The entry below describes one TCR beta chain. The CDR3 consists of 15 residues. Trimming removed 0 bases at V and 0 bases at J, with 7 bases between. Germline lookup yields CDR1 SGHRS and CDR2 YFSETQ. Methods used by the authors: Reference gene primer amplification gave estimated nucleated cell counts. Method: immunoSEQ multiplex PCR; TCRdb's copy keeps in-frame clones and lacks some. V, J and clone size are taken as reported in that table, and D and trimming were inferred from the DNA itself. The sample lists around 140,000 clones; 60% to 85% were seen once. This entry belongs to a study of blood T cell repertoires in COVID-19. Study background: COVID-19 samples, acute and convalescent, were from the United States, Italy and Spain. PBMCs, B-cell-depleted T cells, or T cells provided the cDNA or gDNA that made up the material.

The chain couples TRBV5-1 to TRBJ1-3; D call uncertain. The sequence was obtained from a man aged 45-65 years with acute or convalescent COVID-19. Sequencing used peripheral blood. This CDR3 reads CASSLEPSSGNTIYF. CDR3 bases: TGCGCCAGCAGCTTGGAACCGAGCTCTGGAAACACCATATATTTT.